Below are 4 T cell receptor beta chains sequenced from a single sample in a study of blood T cell repertoires in COVID-19 (TCRdb year 2020). Library construction relied on the immunoSEQ multiplex PCR assay. What TCRdb holds here is the immuneACCESS table cut down to in-frame rearrangements. Part of the clones is not present; checked against another copy, under half of the missing clones reflect an unresolved V gene, and the others are unexplained. The sample yields around 130,000 clones; roughly nine tenths were counted once. Less than 5% of the sample is in the top ten clones. The sample consisted of peripheral blood. These receptors all come from a man in his 60s with COVID-19, enrolled during active disease.

A single count supports this clone. The V call is TRBV5-1, the J call TRBJ2-2; 15 bases are shared with TRBD2. Germline CDR1 SGHRS, CDR2 YFSETQ. The trim removed 0 bases at V and 4 bases at J, leaving 4 bases unmatched. The CDR3 spans 18 residues. The CDR3, as DNA: TGCGCCAGCAGCTTGGGGACTAGCGGGAGGGCCGGCACCGGGGAGCTGTTTTTT. It translates to CASSLGTSGRAGTGELFF.

This chain uses TRBV30 with TRBJ1-4, with 11 bases lining up with TRBD1. CDR1 and CDR2 from the germline V gene are GTSNPN and SVGIG (reference sequence). With V trimmed by 2 bases and J by 7 bases, 3 bases remained unmatched. The CDR3 sequence is 14 residues long. CDR3 bases: TGTGCCTGGAGTAGGGACAGGGGGTTTGAAAAACTGTTTTTT. Translating gives CAWSRDRGFEKLFF.

This chain connects TRBV6-5 to TRBJ1-3; D unclear. From germline, CDR1 is MNHEY and CDR2 SVGAGI. The V end was cut by 8 bases, the J end by 7 bases, with 15 bases between. The CDR3 extends over 13 amino acids. The CDR3 protein is CASLTPNGNTIYF. The CDR3 nucleotides read TGTGCCAGCCTGACTCCTAACGGGAACACCATATATTTT.

The J gene is TRBJ2-7, the V gene TRBV29-1; TRBD1 agrees at 7 bases. Germline CDR1 reads SQVTM; CDR2 reads ANQGSEA. The CDR3 runs to 14 residues. The junction had 10 bases not matched to a gene; V was cut back by 3 bases and J by 5 bases. The CDR3 spells CSVDLLDRVDEQYF. In nucleotides, the CDR3 is TGCAGCGTTGACCTCCTCGACAGGGTTGACGAGCAGTACTTC.